This T cell receptor (beta chain) was retrieved from a study of T cell responses to AZD1222 COVID-19 vaccine. Findings of the study overall: Regions left unmutated in variants are reportedly the target of nearly half of spike-specific TCRs. Breadth and depth of Spike-specific TCRs rose after two AZD1222 doses. The sample set comprised mostly white British donors with more females, and clonal diversity was possibly underestimated.

Produced via immunoSEQ multiplex PCR; TCRdb's table is partial and in-frame only. Among 95,000 to 100,000 clones, around nine tenths were seen once, and the ten largest hold approximately 15%. Details on this clone: Its target is not known.

V was pared by 5 bases and J by 0 bases, with 7 bases between. CDR1 MNHEY and CDR2 SMNVEV come from the germline V gene (reference sequence). The CDR3 has 13 amino acids. The TCR originated in an adult who received the AZD1222 COVID-19 vaccine. This chain uses TRBV27 with TRBJ1-1; no clear D gene. The sequencing used peripheral blood, collected 28 days after the second AZD1222 dose. The chain's CDR3 is CASSGGMNTEAFF. The DNA of the CDR3 is TGTGCCAGCAGTGGCGGTATGAACACTGAAGCTTTCTTT.